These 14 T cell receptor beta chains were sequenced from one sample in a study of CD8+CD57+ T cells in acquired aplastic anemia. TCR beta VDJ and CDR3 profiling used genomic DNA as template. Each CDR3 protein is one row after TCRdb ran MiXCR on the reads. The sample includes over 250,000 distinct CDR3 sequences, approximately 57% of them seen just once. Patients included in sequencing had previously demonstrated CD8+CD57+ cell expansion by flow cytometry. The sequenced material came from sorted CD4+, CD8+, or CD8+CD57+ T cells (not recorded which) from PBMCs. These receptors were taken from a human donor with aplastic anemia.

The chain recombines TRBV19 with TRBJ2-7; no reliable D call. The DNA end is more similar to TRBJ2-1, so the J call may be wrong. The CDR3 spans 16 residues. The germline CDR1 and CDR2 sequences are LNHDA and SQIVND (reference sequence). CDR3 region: CASSIVSLSSYNEQFF. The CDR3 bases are TGTGCCAGTAGTATAGTGTCATTGAGCTCCTACAATGAGCAGTTCTTC.

CDR3 sequence reads: CSAPRATNEKLFF. CDR3 bases: TGCAGTGCTCCTCGAGCAACTAATGAAAAACTGTTTTTT. V gene TRBV20-1 combines with J gene TRBJ1-4, with unresolved D. Germline CDR1 is DFQATT and CDR2 is SNEGSKA (reference sequence). The V and J ends lost 5 bases and 0 bases respectively, with 7 bases between them. The CDR3 is 13 residues long.

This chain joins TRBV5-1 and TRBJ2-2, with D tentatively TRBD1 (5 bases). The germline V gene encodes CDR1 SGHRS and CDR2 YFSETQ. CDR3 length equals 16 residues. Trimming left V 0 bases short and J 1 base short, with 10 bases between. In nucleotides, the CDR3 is TGCGCCAGCAGCTTGGAAGGGGCGCAGAACACCGGGGAGCTGTTTTTT. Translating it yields CASSLEGAQNTGELFF. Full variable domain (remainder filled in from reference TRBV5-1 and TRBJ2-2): KAGVTQTPRYLIKTRGQQVTLSCSPISGHRSVSWYQQTPGQGLQFLFEYFSETQRNKGNFPGRFSGRQFSNSRSEMNVSTLELGDSALYLCASSLEGAQNTGELFFGEGSRLTVL.

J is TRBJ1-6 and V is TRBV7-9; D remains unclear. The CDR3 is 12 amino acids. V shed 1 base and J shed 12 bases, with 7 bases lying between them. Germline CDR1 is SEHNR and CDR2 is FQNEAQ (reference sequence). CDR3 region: CASSLVLGPLHF. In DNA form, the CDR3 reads TGTGCCAGCAGCTTAGTCCTTGGACCCCTCCACTTT.

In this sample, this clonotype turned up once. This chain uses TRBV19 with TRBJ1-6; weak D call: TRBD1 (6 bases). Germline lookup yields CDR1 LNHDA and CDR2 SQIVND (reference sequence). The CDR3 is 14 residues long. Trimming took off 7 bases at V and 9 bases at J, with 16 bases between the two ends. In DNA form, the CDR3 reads TGTGCCAGTAAATCTACAGGGTTGATTTCACCCCTCCACTTT. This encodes CASKSTGLISPLHF.

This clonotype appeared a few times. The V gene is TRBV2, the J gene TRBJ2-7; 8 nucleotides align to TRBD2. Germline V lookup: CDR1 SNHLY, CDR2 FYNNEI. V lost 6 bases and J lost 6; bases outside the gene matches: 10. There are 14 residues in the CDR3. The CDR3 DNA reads TGTGCCAGCAGACAGAGCAACGGGGGGGGCGAGCAGTACTTC. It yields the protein CASRQSNGGGEQYF.

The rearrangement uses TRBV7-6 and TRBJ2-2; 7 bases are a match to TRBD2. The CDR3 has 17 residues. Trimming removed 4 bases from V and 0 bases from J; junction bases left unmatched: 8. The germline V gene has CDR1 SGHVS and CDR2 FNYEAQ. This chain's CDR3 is CASSSKLAAANTGELFF. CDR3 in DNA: TGTGCCAGCAGCTCCAAGCTAGCGGCCGCGAACACCGGGGAGCTGTTTTTT.

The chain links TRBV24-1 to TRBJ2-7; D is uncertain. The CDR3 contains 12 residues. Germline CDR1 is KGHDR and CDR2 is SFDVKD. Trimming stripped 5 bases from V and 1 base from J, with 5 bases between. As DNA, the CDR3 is TGTGCCACCAGTGGAGATTCCTACGAGCAGTACTTC. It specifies CATSGDSYEQYF.

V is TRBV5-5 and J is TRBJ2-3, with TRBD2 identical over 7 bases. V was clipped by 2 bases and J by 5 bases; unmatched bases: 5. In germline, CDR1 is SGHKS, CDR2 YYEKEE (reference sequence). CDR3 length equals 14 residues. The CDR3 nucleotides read TGTGCCAGCAGCTTAGGACTAGATGGAGATACGCAGTATTTT. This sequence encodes CASSLGLDGDTQYF.

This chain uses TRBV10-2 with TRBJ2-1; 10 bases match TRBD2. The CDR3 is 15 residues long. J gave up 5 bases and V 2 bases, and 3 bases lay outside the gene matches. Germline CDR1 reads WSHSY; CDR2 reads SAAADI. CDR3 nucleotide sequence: TGCGCCAGCAGTGAGCTAGCGGGGGCCCACAATGAGCAGTTCTTC. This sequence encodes CASSELAGAHNEQFF.

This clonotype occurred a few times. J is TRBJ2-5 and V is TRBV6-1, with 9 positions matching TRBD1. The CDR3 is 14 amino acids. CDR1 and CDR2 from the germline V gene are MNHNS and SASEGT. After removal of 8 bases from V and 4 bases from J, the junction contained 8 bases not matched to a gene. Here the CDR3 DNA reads TGTGCCAGCGGCACTCCGGACAGGGGAGAGACCCAGTACTTC. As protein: CASGTPDRGETQYF.

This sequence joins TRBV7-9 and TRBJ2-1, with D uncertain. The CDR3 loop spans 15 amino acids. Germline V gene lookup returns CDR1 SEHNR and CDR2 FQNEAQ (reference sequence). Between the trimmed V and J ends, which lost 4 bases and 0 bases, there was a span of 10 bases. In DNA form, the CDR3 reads TGTGCCAGCAGCTATCCCAAAAGCTCCTACAATGAGCAGTTCTTC. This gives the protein CASSYPKSSYNEQFF.

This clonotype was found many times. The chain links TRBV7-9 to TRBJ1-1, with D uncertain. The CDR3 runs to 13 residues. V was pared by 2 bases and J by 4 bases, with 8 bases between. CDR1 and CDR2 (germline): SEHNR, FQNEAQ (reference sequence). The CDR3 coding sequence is TGTGCCAGCAGCTTATTCGAAGGCACTGAAGCTTTCTTT. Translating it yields CASSLFEGTEAFF.

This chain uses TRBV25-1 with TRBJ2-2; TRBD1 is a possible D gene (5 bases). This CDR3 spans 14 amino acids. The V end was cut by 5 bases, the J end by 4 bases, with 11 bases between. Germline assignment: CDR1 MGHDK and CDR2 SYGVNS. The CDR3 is CASSSRASTGELFF. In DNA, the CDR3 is TGTGCCAGCAGTTCCAGGGCGAGCACCGGGGAGCTGTTTTTT.